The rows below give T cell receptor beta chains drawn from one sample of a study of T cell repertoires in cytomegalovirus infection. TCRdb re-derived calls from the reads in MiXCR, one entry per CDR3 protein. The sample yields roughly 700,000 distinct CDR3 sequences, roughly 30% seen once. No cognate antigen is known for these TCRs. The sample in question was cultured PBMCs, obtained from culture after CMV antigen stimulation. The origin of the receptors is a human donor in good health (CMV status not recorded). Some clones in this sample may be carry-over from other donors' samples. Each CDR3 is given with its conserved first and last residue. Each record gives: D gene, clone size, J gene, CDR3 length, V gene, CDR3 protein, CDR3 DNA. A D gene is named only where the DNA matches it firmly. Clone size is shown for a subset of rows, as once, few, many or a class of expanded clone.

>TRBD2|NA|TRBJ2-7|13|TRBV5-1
CASSQGGPNEQYF
TGCGCCAGCAGCCAGGGAGGGCCAAACGAGCAGTACTTC
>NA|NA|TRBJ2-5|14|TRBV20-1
CSARQRRGQETQYF
TGCAGTGCTAGACAGCGGAGGGGCCAAGAGACCCAGTACTTC
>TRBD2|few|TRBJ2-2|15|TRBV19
CASSPKRDGTGELFF
TGTGCCAGTAGCCCAAAGCGGGACGGCACCGGGGAGCTGTTTTTT
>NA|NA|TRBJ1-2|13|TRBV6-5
CASSYSDAGGYTF
TGTGCCAGCAGTTATTCGGACGCCGGGGGCTACACCTTC
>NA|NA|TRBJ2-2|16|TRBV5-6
CASSLGSAVNTGELFF
TGTGCCAGCAGCTTAGGAAGTGCGGTGAACACCGGGGAGCTGTTTTTT
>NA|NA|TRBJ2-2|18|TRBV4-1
CASSQNLRAGGDTGELFF
TGCGCCAGCAGCCAAAACCTTCGGGCAGGGGGGGACACCGGGGAGCTGTTTTTT
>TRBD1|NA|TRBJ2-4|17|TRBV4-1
CASSQERTGKFLNIQYF
TGCGCCAGCAGCCAGGAGCGGACAGGAAAGTTCTTGAACATTCAGTACTTC
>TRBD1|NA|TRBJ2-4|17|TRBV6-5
CASSLGGARSAKNIQYF
TGTGCCAGCAGTTTAGGGGGCGCGCGGTCGGCCAAAAACATTCAGTACTTC
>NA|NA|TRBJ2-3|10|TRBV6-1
CATGPDTQYF
TGTGCCACGGGCCCAGATACGCAGTATTTT
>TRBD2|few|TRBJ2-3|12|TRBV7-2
CASSLGLTTQYF
TGTGCCAGCAGCTTGGGACTAACTACGCAGTATTTT
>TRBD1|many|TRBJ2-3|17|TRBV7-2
CASSSRGQDPNTDTQYF
TGTGCCAGCAGCTCTAGGGGGCAAGACCCCAACACAGATACGCAGTATTTT
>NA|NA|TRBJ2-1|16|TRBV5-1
CASSFRGVDGYNEQFF
TGCGCCAGCAGCTTCCGGGGAGTAGACGGCTACAATGAGCAGTTCTTC
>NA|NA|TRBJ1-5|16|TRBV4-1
CANSQRGGLSNQPQHF
TGCGCCAACAGCCAAAGGGGGGGATTAAGCAATCAGCCCCAGCATTTT
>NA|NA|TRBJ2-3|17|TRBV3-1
CASSQDRGFFSTDTQYF
TGTGCCAGCAGCCAAGATAGGGGCTTCTTTAGCACAGATACGCAGTATTTT
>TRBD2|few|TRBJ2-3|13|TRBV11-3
CASRGGLADTQYF
TGTGCCAGCCGCGGGGGGTTGGCAGATACGCAGTATTTT
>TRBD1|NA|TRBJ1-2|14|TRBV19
CASSGDRANYGYTF
TGTGCCAGTAGTGGGGACAGAGCTAACTATGGCTACACCTTC
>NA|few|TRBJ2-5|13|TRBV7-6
CASSLLGWLTQYF
TGTGCCAGCAGCTTATTAGGGTGGTTAACCCAGTACTTC
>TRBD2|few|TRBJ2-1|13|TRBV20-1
CSAWTSFFNEQFF
TGCAGTGCTTGGACTAGTTTTTTCAATGAGCAGTTCTTC
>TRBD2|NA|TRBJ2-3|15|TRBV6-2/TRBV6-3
CASSNGLAGGDTQYF
TGTGCCAGCAGCAACGGACTAGCGGGAGGGGATACGCAGTATTTT
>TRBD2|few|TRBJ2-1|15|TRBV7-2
CASSPPGLAGLKQFF
TGTGCCAGCAGCCCGCCGGGACTAGCGGGATTGAAGCAGTTCTTC
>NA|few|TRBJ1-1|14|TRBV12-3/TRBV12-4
CASSLSGGHTEAFF
TGTGCCAGCAGTTTATCCGGGGGGCACACTGAAGCTTTCTTT
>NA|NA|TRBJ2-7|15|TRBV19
CASSPQADQTYEQYF
TGTGCCAGTAGTCCGCAAGCAGATCAGACCTACGAGCAGTACTTC
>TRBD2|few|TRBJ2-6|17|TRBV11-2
CASGPGRGYSGANVLTF
TGTGCCAGCGGTCCGGGGCGGGGGTACTCTGGGGCCAACGTCCTGACTTTC
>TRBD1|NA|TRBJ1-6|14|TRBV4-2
CASSQPGQGAPLHF
TGTGCCAGCAGCCAACCGGGACAGGGGGCTCCCCTCCACTTT
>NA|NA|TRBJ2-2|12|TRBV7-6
CASRRESGELFF
TGTGCCAGCAGACGCGAGTCCGGGGAGCTGTTTTTT
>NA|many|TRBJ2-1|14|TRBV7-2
CASSLAGGSDEQFF
TGTGCCAGCAGCTTAGCAGGGGGATCCGATGAGCAGTTCTTC
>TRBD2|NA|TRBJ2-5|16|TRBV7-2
CASSLVGAGGPETQYF
TGTGCCAGCAGCTTAGTAGGGGCGGGAGGACCAGAGACCCAGTACTTC
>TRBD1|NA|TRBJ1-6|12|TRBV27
CAARDRNSPLHF
TGTGCCGCCCGGGACAGGAATTCACCCCTCCACTTT
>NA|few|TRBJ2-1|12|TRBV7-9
CASTDRYNEQFF
TGTGCCAGCACCGACAGGTACAATGAGCAGTTCTTC
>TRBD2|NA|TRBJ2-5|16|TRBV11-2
CASSRGVAGVQETQYF
TGTGCCAGCAGCCGTGGGGTAGCGGGAGTACAAGAGACCCAGTACTTC
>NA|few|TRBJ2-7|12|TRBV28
CASSPAIKEQYF
TGTGCCAGCAGTCCAGCGATAAAAGAGCAGTACTTC
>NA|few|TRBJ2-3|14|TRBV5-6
CASSFRGLGHTQYF
TGTGCCAGCAGCTTTAGAGGTTTGGGGCATACGCAGTATTTT
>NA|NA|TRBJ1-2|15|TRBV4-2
CASSQRQPGGYGYTF
TGTGCCAGCAGCCAAAGACAGCCGGGGGGCTATGGCTACACCTTC
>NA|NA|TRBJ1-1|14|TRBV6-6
CASRKTGGNTEAFF
TGTGCCAGCAGAAAAACGGGGGGGAACACTGAAGCTTTCTTT
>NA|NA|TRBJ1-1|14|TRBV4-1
CASSHPGVRTEAFF
TGCGCCAGCAGCCACCCAGGGGTACGAACTGAAGCTTTCTTT
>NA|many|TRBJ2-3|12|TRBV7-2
CASSLVGLDEYF
TGTGCCAGCAGCTTAGTCGGACTGGATGAGTATTTT
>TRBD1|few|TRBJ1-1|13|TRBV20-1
CSASKGADTEAFF
TGCAGTGCTAGTAAGGGGGCGGACACTGAAGCTTTCTTT
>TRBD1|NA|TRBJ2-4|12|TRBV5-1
CASREGQGVQYF
TGCGCCAGCCGAGAGGGACAGGGAGTTCAGTACTTC
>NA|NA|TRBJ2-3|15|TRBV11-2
CASSSGGQITDTQYF
TGTGCCAGCAGCTCCGGCGGACAGATAACAGATACGCAGTATTTT
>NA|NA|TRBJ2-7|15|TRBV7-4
CASRPLWAGTYEQYF
TGTGCCAGCAGACCACTTTGGGCCGGGACCTACGAGCAGTACTTC